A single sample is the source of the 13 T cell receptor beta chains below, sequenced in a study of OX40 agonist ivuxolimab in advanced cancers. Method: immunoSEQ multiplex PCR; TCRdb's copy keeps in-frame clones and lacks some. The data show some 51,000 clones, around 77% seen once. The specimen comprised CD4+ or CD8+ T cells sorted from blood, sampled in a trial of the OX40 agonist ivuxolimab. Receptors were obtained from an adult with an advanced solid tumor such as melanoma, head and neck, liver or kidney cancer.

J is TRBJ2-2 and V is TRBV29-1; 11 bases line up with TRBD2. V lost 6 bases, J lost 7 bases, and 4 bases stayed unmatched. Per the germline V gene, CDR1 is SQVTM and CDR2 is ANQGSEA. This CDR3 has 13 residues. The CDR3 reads CSVLAGGLGELFF. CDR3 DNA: TGCAGCGTCCTAGCGGGAGGTCTCGGGGAGCTGTTTTTT.

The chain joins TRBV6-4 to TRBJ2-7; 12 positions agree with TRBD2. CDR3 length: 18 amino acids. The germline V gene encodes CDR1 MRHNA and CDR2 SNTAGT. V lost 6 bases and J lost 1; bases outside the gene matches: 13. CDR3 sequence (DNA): TGTGCCAGCAGGGAGAGACTAGCGGGAGAGATGGAATCCTACGAGCAGTACTTC. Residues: CASRERLAGEMESYEQYF.

The CDR3, as DNA: TGTGCCAGCAGTTCCCGAGGGTCAACGGCAGATACGCAGTATTTT. Translating gives CASSSRGSTADTQYF. J is TRBJ2-3 and V is TRBV7-9; a possible D gene is TRBD2 (5 bases). CDR1 is SEHNR, CDR2 FQNEAQ, per germline (reference sequence). With 6 bases removed from V and 4 bases from J, the gap between germline ends came to 17 bases. The CDR3 extends over 15 amino acids.

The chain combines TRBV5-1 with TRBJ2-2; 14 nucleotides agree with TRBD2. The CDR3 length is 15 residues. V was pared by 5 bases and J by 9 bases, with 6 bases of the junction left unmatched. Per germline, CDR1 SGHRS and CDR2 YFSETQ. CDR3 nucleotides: TGCGCCAGCAGGCCGGGGACTAGCGGGAGCCGGGAGCTGTTTTTT. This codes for CASRPGTSGSRELFF. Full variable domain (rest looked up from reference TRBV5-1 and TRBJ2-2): KAGVTQTPRYLIKTRGQQVTLSCSPISGHRSVSWYQQTPGQGLQFLFEYFSETQRNKGNFPGRFSGRQFSNSRSEMNVSTLELGDSALYLCASRPGTSGSRELFFGEGSRLTVL.

CDR3 coding DNA: TGCGCCAGCAGCGCTAGCGGAACGACCTACAATGAGCAGTTCTTC. Its protein product is CASSASGTTYNEQFF. The gene calls are TRBV4-1 and TRBJ2-1; 7 bases align to TRBD2. Trimming removed 5 bases from V and 2 bases from J; junction bases left unmatched: 6. Germline CDR1 is MGHRA and CDR2 is YSYEKL. The CDR3 has 15 residues.

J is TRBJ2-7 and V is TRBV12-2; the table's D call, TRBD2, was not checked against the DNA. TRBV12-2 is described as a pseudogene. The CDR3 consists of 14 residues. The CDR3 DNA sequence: TGTGCAAGTCGATTAGGGACTAGCACTGGCGAGCAGTACTTC. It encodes CASRLGTSTGEQYF.

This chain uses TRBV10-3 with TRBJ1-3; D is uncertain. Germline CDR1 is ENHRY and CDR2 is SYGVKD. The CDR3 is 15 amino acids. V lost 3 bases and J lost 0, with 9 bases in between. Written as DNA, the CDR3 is TGTGCCATCAGTGATGCCAGGAACTCTGGAAACACCATATATTTT. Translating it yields CAISDARNSGNTIYF.

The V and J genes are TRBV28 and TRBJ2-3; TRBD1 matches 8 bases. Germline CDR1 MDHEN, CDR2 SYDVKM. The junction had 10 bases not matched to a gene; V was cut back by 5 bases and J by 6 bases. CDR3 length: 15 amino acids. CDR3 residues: CASSGSGTGEDTQYF. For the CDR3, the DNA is TGTGCCAGCAGTGGCTCCGGGACAGGTGAGGATACGCAGTATTTT.

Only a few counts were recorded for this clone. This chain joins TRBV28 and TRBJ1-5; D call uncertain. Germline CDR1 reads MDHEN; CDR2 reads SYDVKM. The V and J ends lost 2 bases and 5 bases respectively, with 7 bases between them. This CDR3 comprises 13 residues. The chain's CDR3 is CASSLPGDQPQHF. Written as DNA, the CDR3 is TGTGCCAGCAGTTTACCTGGGGATCAGCCCCAGCATTTT.

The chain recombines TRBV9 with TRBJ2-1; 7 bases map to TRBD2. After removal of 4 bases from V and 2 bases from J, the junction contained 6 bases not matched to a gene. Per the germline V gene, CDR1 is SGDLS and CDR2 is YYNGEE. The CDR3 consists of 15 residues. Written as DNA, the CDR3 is TGTGCCAGCAGCCTTCGGGACTACCCCTACAATGAGCAGTTCTTC. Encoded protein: CASSLRDYPYNEQFF.

CDR3 residues: CASSQRDRGATDTQYF. CDR3 coding DNA: TGTGCCAGCAGCCAACGGGACAGGGGGGCCACAGATACGCAGTATTTT. The rearrangement uses TRBV5-5 and TRBJ2-3, with TRBD1 matching 11 bases. V gave up 4 bases and J gave up 2 bases; unmatched junction bases: 6. Germline loops: CDR1 SGHKS, CDR2 YYEKEE (reference sequence). The CDR3 spans 16 residues.

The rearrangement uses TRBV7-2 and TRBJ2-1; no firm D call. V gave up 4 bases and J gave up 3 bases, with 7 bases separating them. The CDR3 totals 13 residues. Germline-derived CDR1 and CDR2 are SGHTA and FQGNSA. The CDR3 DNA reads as TGTGCCAGCAGCTCTCAGAGCTACAATGAGCAGTTCTTC. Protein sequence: CASSSQSYNEQFF.

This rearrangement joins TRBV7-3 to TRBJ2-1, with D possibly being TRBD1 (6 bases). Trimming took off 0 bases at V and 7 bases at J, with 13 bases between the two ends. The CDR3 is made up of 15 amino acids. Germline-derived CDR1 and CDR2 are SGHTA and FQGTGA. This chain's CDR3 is CASSLTSGAANEQFF. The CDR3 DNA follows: TGTGCCAGCAGCTTAACTTCAGGGGCTGCTAATGAGCAGTTCTTC.